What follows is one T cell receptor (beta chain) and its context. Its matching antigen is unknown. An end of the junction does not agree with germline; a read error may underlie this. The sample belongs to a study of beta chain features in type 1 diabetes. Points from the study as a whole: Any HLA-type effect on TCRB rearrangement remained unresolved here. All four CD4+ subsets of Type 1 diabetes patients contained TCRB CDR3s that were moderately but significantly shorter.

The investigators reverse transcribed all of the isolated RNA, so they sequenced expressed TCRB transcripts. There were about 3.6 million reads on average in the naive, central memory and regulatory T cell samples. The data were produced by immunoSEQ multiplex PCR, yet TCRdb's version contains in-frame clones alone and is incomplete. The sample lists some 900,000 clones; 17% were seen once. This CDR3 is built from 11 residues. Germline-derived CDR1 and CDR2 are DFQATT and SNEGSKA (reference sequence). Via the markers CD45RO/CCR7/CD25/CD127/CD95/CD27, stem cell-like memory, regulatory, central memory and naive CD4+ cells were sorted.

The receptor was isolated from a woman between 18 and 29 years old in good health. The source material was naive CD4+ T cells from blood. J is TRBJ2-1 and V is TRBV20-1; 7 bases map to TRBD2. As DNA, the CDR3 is TGCAGTGCTAGAGATGTGTGGGAGGGGATCTTC. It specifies CSARDVWEGIF.